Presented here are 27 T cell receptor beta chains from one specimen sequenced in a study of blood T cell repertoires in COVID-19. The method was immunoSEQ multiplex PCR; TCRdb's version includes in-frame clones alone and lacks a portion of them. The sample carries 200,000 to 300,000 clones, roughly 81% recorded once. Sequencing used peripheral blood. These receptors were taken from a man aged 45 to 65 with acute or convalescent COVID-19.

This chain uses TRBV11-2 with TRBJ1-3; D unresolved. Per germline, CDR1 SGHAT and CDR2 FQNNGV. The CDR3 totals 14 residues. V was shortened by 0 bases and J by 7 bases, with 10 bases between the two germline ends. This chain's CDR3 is CASSLEGSGNTIYF. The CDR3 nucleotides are TGTGCCAGCAGCTTAGAGGGGAGTGGGAACACCATATATTTT.

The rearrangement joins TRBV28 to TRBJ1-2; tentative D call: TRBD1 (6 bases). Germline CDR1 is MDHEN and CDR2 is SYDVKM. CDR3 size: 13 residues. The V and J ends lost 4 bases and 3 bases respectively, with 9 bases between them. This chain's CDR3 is CASSYRAYYGYTF. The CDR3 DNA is TGTGCCAGCAGTTACAGGGCATACTATGGCTACACCTTC.

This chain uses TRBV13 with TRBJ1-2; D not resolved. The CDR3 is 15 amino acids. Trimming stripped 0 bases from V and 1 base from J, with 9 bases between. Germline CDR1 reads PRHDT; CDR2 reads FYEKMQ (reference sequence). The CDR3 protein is CASSLGGGLNYGYTF. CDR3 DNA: TGTGCCAGCAGCTTAGGGGGTGGGCTTAACTATGGCTACACCTTC.

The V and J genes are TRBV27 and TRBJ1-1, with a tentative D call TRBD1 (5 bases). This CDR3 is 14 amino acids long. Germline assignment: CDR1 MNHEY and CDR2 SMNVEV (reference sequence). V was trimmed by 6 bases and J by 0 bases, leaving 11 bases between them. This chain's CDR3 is CASRKQALNTEAFF. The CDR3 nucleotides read TGTGCCAGCAGAAAACAGGCCCTGAACACTGAAGCTTTCTTT.

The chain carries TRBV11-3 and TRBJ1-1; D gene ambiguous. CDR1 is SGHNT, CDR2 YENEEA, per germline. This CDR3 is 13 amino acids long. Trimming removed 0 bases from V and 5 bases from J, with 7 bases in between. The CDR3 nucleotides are TGTGCCAGCAGCTTAGATCGGGATACTGAAGCTTTCTTT. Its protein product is CASSLDRDTEAFF. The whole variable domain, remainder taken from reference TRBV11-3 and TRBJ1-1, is EAGVVQSPRYKIIEKKQPVAFWCNPISGHNTLYWYLQNLGQGPELLIRYENEEAVDDSQLPKDRFSAERLKGVDSTLKIQPAELGDSAVYLCASSLDRDTEAFFGQGTRLTVV.

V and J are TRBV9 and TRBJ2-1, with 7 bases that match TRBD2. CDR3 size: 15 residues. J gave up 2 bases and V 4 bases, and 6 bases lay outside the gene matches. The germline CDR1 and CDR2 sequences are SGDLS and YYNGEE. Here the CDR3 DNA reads TGTGCCAGCAGCCCTAGACTAGCCGCCTACAATGAGCAGTTCTTC. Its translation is CASSPRLAAYNEQFF.

CDR3 nucleotides: TGTGCCAGTAGTATGGGACTAGCTTCGTACGAGCAGTACTTC. Encoded protein: CASSMGLASYEQYF. The J gene is TRBJ2-7, the V gene TRBV19; 9 nucleotides agree with TRBD2. CDR1 LNHDA and CDR2 SQIVND come from the germline V gene (reference sequence). The junction had 4 bases not matched to a gene; V was cut back by 3 bases and J by 4 bases. The CDR3 spans 14 residues.

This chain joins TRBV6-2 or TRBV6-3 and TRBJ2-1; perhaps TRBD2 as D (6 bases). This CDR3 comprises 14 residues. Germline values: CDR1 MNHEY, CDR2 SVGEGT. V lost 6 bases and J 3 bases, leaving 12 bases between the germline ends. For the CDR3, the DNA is TGTGCCAGCAGCCGACGGGGGTTCTACAATGAGCAGTTCTTC. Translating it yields CASSRRGFYNEQFF.

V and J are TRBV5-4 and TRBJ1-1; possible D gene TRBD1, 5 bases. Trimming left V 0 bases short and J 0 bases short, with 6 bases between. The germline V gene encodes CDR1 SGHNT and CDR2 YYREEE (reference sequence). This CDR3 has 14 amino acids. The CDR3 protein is CASSLEGMNTEAFF. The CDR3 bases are TGTGCCAGCAGCTTGGAGGGGATGAACACTGAAGCTTTCTTT.

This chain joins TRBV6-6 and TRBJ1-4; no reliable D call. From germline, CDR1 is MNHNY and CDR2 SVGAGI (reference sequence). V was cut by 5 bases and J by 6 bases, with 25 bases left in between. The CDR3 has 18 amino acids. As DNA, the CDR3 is TGTGCCAGCAGTCTAACCCGAGGGAGCTTGTCCTCGGATGAAAAACTGTTTTTT. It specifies CASSLTRGSLSSDEKLFF.

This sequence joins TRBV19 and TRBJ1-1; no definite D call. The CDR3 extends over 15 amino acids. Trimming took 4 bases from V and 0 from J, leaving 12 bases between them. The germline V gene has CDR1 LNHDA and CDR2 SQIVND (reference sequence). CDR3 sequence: CASSTRRELNTEAFF. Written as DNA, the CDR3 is TGTGCCAGTAGTACCCGGCGGGAACTGAACACTGAAGCTTTCTTT.

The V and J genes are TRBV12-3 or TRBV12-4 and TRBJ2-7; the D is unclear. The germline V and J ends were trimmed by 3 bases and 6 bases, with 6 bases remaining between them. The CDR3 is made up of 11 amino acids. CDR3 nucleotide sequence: TGTGCCAGCAGTTTGGTAGCCGAGCAGTACTTC. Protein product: CASSLVAEQYF.

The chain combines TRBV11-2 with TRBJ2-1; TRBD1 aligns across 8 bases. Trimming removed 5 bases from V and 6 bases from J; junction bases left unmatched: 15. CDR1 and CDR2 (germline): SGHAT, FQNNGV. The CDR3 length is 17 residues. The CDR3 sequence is CASSRQGTGWRRNEQFF. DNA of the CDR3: TGTGCCAGCAGCCGACAAGGGACAGGATGGAGGCGCAATGAGCAGTTCTTC.

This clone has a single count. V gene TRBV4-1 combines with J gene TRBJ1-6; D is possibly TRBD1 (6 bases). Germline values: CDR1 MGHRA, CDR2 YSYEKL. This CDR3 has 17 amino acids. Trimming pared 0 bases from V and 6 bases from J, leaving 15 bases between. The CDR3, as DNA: TGCGCCAGCAGCCAAGATTGGGGGGGGCAGAGTAATTCACCCCTCCACTTT. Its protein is CASSQDWGGQSNSPLHF.

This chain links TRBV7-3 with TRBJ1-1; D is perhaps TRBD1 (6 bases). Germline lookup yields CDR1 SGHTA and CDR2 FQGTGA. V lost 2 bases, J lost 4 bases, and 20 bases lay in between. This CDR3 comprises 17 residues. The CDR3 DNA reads TGTGCCAGCAGCTTAGTCGGGGGGCTAGCTGGGGGCACTGAAGCTTTCTTT. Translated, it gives CASSLVGGLAGGTEAFF. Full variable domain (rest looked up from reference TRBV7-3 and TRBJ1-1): GAGVSQTPSNKVTEKGKYVELRCDPISGHTALYWYRQSLGQGPEFLIYFQGTGAADDSGLPNDRFFAVRPEGSVSTLKIQRTERGDSAVYLCASSLVGGLAGGTEAFFGQGTRLTVV.

In DNA form, the CDR3 reads TGTGCCAGCAGCCCCAGGGGGATGGATACGCAGTATTTT. Its protein product is CASSPRGMDTQYF. The chain links TRBV3-1 (or the pseudogene TRBV3-2) to TRBJ2-3; TRBD1 aligns across 7 bases. This CDR3 has 13 residues. With 4 bases clipped from V and 6 bases from J, the junction kept 4 bases outside the gene matches. Germline V gene data show CDR1 as LGHDT and CDR2 as YNNKEL (reference sequence).

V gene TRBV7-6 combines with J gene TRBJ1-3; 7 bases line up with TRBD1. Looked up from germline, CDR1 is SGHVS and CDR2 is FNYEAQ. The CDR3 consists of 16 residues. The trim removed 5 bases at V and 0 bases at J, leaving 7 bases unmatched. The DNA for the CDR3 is TGTGCCAGCAGCCCCCGGACAGGCTTCTCTGGAAACACCATATATTTT. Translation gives CASSPRTGFSGNTIYF.

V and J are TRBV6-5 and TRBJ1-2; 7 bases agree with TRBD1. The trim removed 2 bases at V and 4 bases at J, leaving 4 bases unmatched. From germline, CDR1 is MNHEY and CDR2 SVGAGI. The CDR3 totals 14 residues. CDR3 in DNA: TGTGCCAGCAGTTACCTCGGGGACAGCTATGGCTACACCTTC. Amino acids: CASSYLGDSYGYTF.

CDR3 in DNA: TGTGCCAGCAGCAAAAGACAGGGCCCTGAAGCTTTCTTT. This translates into CASSKRQGPEAFF. The chain couples TRBV11-2 to TRBJ1-1; 7 nucleotides align to TRBD1. This CDR3 is 13 amino acids long. Germline loops: CDR1 SGHAT, CDR2 FQNNGV. V lost 5 bases and J lost 6; bases outside the gene matches: 6.

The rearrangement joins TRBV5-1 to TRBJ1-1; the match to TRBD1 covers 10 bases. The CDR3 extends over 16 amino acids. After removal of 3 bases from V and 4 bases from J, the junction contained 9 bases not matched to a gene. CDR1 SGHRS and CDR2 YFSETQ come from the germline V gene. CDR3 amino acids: CASSSTGGIMFTEAFF. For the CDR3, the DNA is TGCGCCAGCAGCTCGACAGGGGGCATAATGTTCACTGAAGCTTTCTTT.

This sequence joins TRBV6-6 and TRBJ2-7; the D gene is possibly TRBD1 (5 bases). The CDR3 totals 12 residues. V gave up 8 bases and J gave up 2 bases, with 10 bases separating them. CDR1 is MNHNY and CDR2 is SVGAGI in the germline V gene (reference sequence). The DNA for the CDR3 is TGTGCCAGCTTTAAGGGGCCCTACGAGCAGTACTTC. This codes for CASFKGPYEQYF.

DNA of the CDR3: TGTGCCAGCAGCTTCTTGGTGCGTGAGCAGTTCTTC. Translated: CASSFLVREQFF. The chain is built from TRBV5-5 and TRBJ2-1, with D hard to call. CDR1 is SGHKS and CDR2 is YYEKEE in the germline V gene (reference sequence). V shed 2 bases and J shed 9 bases, with 9 bases lying between them. This CDR3 has 12 residues.

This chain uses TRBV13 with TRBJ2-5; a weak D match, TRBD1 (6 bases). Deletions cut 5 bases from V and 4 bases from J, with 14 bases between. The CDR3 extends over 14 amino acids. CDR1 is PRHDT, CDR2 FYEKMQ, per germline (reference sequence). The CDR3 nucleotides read TGTGCCAGCAGCCTTCTTACAGGGCCAGAGACCCAGTACTTC. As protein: CASSLLTGPETQYF.

The DNA for the CDR3 is TGTGCCAGCAGTACAAGGACTAGCGGGGCCTACGAGCAGTACTTC. Amino acid sequence: CASSTRTSGAYEQYF. The chain recombines TRBV6-5 with TRBJ2-7; 12 bases are a match to TRBD2. Germline trimming cut 5 bases from V and 2 bases from J; bases unmatched to any gene: 4. Germline V CDR1 and CDR2: MNHEY, SVGAGI. The CDR3 consists of 15 residues.

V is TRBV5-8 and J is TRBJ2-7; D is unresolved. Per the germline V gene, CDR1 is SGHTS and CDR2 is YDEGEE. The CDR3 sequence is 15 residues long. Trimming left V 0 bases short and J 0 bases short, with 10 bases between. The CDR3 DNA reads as TGTGCCAGCAGCTTGGGAAAAACAGTCTCCTACGAGCAGTACTTC. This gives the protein CASSLGKTVSYEQYF.

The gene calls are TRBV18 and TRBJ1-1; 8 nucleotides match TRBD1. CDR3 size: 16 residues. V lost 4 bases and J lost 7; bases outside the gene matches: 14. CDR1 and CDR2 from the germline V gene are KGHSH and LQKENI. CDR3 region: CASSRRGGQVIGEAFF. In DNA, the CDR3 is TGTGCCAGCTCACGAAGGGGGGGACAGGTTATTGGTGAAGCTTTCTTT.

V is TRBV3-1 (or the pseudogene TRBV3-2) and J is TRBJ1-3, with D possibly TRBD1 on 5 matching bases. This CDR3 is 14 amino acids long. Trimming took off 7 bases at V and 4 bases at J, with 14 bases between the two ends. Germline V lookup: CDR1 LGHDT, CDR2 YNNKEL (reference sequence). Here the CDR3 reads CASTIMEGGNTIYF. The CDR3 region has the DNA TGTGCCAGCACCATCATGGAGGGGGGAAACACCATATATTTT.